These 24 T cell receptor beta chains came from one sample sequenced in a study of human thymus T cells. The data were produced by immunoSEQ multiplex PCR, yet TCRdb's version contains in-frame clones alone and is incomplete. The table records some 72,000 clones, approximately 97% of them present only once. The study used thymus tissue resected during corrective heart surgery. Sequenced input: thymus tissue. The receptors shown here come from a boy less than two years old with a congenital heart defect but otherwise immunologically healthy.

This chain uses TRBV7-2 with TRBJ2-3; D might be TRBD1 or TRBD2, each matching 5 bases. CDR1 is SGHTA and CDR2 is FQGNSA in the germline V gene. The CDR3 contains 15 residues. V lost 5 bases to trimming and J lost 6 bases, with 18 bases between them. This CDR3 is CASSPLRGRSDTQYF. The CDR3, as DNA: TGTGCCAGCAGCCCACTTCGGGGACGTTCGGATACGCAGTATTTT.

The V gene is TRBV6-4, the J gene TRBJ2-7; possibly TRBD1 or TRBD2 for D (5 bases each). Trimming removed 0 bases from V and 2 bases from J, with 11 bases in between. CDR3 length: 15 amino acids. The germline CDR1 and CDR2 sequences are MRHNA and SNTAGT. Here the CDR3 DNA reads TGTGCCAGCAGTGACTCGTGGGGGTTTCCCTACGAGCAGTACTTC. Protein product: CASSDSWGFPYEQYF.

V and J are TRBV4-3 and TRBJ2-6; D unresolved. Between the trimmed V and J ends, which lost 0 bases and 3 bases, there was a span of 9 bases. The CDR3 extends over 16 amino acids. The germline CDR1 and CDR2 sequences are LGHNA and YSLEER. In nucleotides, the CDR3 is TGCGCCAGCAGCCAAGATCTTACGGGTGGGGCCAACGTCCTGACTTTC. Residues: CASSQDLTGGANVLTF.

The rearrangement joins TRBV5-6 to TRBJ2-7; D might be TRBD2 (5 bases). CDR3 length: 17 residues. V dropped 1 base and J dropped 2 bases, with 19 bases sitting between them. Per germline, CDR1 SGHDT and CDR2 YYEEEE. In DNA, the CDR3 is TGTGCCAGCAGCTTGTTAGGCCGGGGTTACCAAACCTACGAGCAGTACTTC. Translating it yields CASSLLGRGYQTYEQYF.

The chain combines TRBV28 with TRBJ2-7; TRBD2 is a possible D gene (6 bases). Germline V gene data show CDR1 as MDHEN and CDR2 as SYDVKM. V shed 6 bases and J shed 12 bases, with 15 bases lying between them. The CDR3 contains 11 residues. The CDR3 sequence is CASRLGGVGYF. The CDR3 DNA is TGTGCCAGCAGGCTTGGCGGGGTGGGGTACTTC.

J is TRBJ2-5 and V is TRBV9; 10 nucleotides agree with TRBD1. CDR1 SGDLS and CDR2 YYNGEE come from the germline V gene. After removal of 7 bases from V and 2 bases from J, the junction contained 5 bases not matched to a gene. The CDR3 consists of 14 residues. CDR3 bases: TGTGCCAGCGATCCGGGACAGGGGCAAGAGACCCAGTACTTC. Translation: CASDPGQGQETQYF.

CDR3 nucleotides: TGTGCCAGCAGACAAGGGACCAACGGGTCTGGAAACACCATATATTTT. Its translation is CASRQGTNGSGNTIYF. The chain uses TRBV5-6 and TRBJ1-3; tentative D call: TRBD1 (5 bases). V lost 5 bases and J lost 1, with 16 bases in between. The germline CDR1 and CDR2 sequences are SGHDT and YYEEEE. The CDR3 length is 16 residues. The full variable domain, completed using reference TRBV5-6 and TRBJ1-3, is DAGVTQSPTHLIKTRGQQVTLRCSPKSGHDTVSWYQQALGQGPQFIFQYYEEEERQRGNFPDRFSGHQFPNYSSELNVNALLLGDSALYLCASRQGTNGSGNTIYFGEGSWLTVV.

The chain uses TRBV4-2 and TRBJ2-7; D perhaps matches TRBD1 (5 bases). In germline, CDR1 is LGHNA, CDR2 YNFKEQ. V dropped 0 bases and J dropped 1 base, with 13 bases sitting between them. The CDR3 loop spans 16 amino acids. The CDR3 sequence is CASSQDETEPSYEQYF. In nucleotides, the CDR3 is TGTGCCAGCAGCCAAGATGAGACAGAGCCTTCCTACGAGCAGTACTTC.

The CDR3 DNA follows: TGCGCCAGCAGCCTCCCCGGACGGATTGTTGACACTGAAGCTTTCTTT. Protein sequence: CASSLPGRIVDTEAFF. V is TRBV5-1 and J is TRBJ1-1; no reliable D call. The V end was cut by 4 bases, the J end by 3 bases, with 19 bases between. The V gene's germline CDR1 is SGHRS and CDR2 YFSETQ. The CDR3 is made up of 16 amino acids.

This clone was recorded once. This chain connects TRBV25-1 to TRBJ2-1; D is ambiguous. The CDR3 covers 16 residues. V gave up 2 bases and J gave up 0 bases, with 11 bases separating them. Germline V CDR1 and CDR2: MGHDK, SYGVNS. Here the CDR3 DNA reads TGTGCCAGCAGTGAAATGTGGGGTAGCTCCTACAATGAGCAGTTCTTC. Amino acids: CASSEMWGSSYNEQFF.

The V call is TRBV5-6, the J call TRBJ1-1; no clear D gene. The CDR3 has 13 residues. Germline V gene data show CDR1 as SGHDT and CDR2 as YYEEEE. Trimming removed 5 bases from V and 2 bases from J, with 10 bases in between. CDR3: CASRLTFNTEAFF. CDR3 nucleotides: TGTGCCAGCAGACTAACATTCAACACTGAAGCTTTCTTT. The full variable domain, its missing parts supplied by reference TRBV5-6 and TRBJ1-1, is DAGVTQSPTHLIKTRGQQVTLRCSPKSGHDTVSWYQQALGQGPQFIFQYYEEEERQRGNFPDRFSGHQFPNYSSELNVNALLLGDSALYLCASRLTFNTEAFFGQGTRLTVV.

V usage is TRBV7-8 and J usage is TRBJ2-7; a weak D match, TRBD1 (7 bases). Trimming removed 2 bases at V and 1 base at J, with 21 bases between. CDR3 size: 18 residues. The germline CDR1 and CDR2 sequences are SGHVS and FQNEAQ. CDR3 nucleotides: TGTGCCAGCAGCTTAAAGGTTTTGATGGCAGGGGGGTCCTACGAGCAGTACTTC. Its protein is CASSLKVLMAGGSYEQYF.

This clone was seen a handful of times. V gene TRBV12-5 combines with J gene TRBJ1-2; 8 positions match TRBD1. The ends lost 4 bases at V and 5 bases at J; junction bases unmatched: 3. The germline V gene encodes CDR1 LGHNT and CDR2 FRNRAP. The length of the CDR3 is 13 residues. This CDR3 reads CASGSDRDYGYTF. DNA for the CDR3: TGTGCTAGTGGTTCGGACAGGGATTATGGCTACACCTTC.

CDR3 in amino acids: CASSSAGATYEQYF. Written as DNA, the CDR3 is TGTGCCAGCAGCTCAGCGGGGGCAACCTACGAGCAGTACTTC. The rearrangement links TRBV7-2 to TRBJ2-7, with 8 bases fitting TRBD2. The CDR3 spans 14 residues. Germline V gives CDR1 SGHTA, CDR2 FQGNSA. V shed 4 bases, J shed 2 bases, and the junction held 4 bases outside the gene matches.

The J gene is TRBJ2-1, the V gene TRBV2; D might be TRBD2 (5 bases). The length of the CDR3 is 15 residues. Germline lookup yields CDR1 SNHLY and CDR2 FYNNEI. Trimming stripped 10 bases from V and 0 bases from J, with 16 bases between. The CDR3 bases are TGTGCCACCCCCGAGGGAGCGAGCTCCTACAATGAGCAGTTCTTC. Its protein product is CATPEGASSYNEQFF.

The V call is TRBV12-5, the J call TRBJ2-3, with a possible D match to TRBD2 (6 bases). The V gene lost 3 bases and the J gene lost 2 bases, with 15 bases spanning the gap. Germline CDR1 LGHNT, CDR2 FRNRAP. The CDR3 loop spans 16 amino acids. In DNA form, the CDR3 reads TGTGCTAGTGGTTTCCCATTGGGGGAGGCCACAGATACGCAGTATTTT. It is translated as CASGFPLGEATDTQYF.

The chain is built from TRBV6-5 and TRBJ1-1; D remains ambiguous. The CDR3 is 12 amino acids. Between the trimmed V and J ends, which lost 5 bases and 5 bases, there was a span of 9 bases. Looked up from germline, CDR1 is MNHEY and CDR2 is SVGAGI. CDR3 DNA: TGTGCCAGCAGTCCGCCAAGGACTGAAGCTTTCTTT. Protein: CASSPPRTEAFF.

This clone was found once. The chain links TRBV7-8 to TRBJ2-3, with D perhaps matching TRBD1 (6 bases). The CDR3 loop spans 18 amino acids. Per the germline V gene, CDR1 is SGHVS and CDR2 is FQNEAQ. Between the trimmed V and J ends, which lost 1 base and 2 bases, there was a span of 19 bases. DNA for the CDR3: TGTGCCAGCAGCTTAGTAATCGGCAGGGGCCAACTCACAGATACGCAGTATTTT. Translating it yields CASSLVIGRGQLTDTQYF.

V usage is TRBV6-1 and J usage is TRBJ2-1, with D uncertain. Germline CDR1 and CDR2: MNHNS and SASEGT. The V and J ends lost 2 bases and 2 bases respectively, with 13 bases between them. The CDR3 is 16 residues long. This CDR3 is CASSELSSSAYNEQFF. CDR3 sequence (DNA): TGTGCCAGCAGTGAATTAAGCAGTAGTGCCTACAATGAGCAGTTCTTC.

V gene TRBV27 combines with J gene TRBJ2-1; D possibly uses TRBD1 or TRBD2 (5 bases each). This CDR3 spans 15 amino acids. V was pared by 5 bases and J by 7 bases, with 18 bases between. Per the germline V gene, CDR1 is MNHEY and CDR2 is SMNVEV (reference sequence). CDR3 amino acids: CASSSLPGPLNEQFF. As DNA, the CDR3 is TGTGCCAGCAGTAGCCTCCCGGGACCTTTAAATGAGCAGTTCTTC.

This clone was recorded once. The V and J genes are TRBV5-1 and TRBJ2-1, with 7 positions matching TRBD2. From germline, CDR1 is SGHRS and CDR2 YFSETQ. The CDR3 spans 14 residues. Trimming at V came to 3 bases and at J to 6 bases, leaving 6 bases not matched to a gene. CDR3 loop: CASSYGLVLNEQFF. The CDR3 region has the DNA TGCGCCAGCAGCTACGGACTAGTGCTCAATGAGCAGTTCTTC.

V usage is TRBV18 and J usage is TRBJ2-5, with D perhaps TRBD1 (5 bases). V dropped 3 bases and J dropped 7 bases, with 12 bases sitting between them. This CDR3 region has 13 residues. Germline-derived CDR1 and CDR2 are KGHSH and LQKENI. CDR3 sequence (DNA): TGTGCCAGCTCACCTGCAAGGGGTTGGACCCAGTACTTC. Translating gives CASSPARGWTQYF.

This clone was counted once. This chain links TRBV13 with TRBJ1-2; unclear D gene. Per the germline V gene, CDR1 is PRHDT and CDR2 is FYEKMQ (reference sequence). Deletions cut 0 bases from V and 3 bases from J, with 5 bases between. The CDR3 length is 13 residues. The CDR3 loop reads CASSLGADYGYTF. In nucleotides, the CDR3 is TGTGCCAGCAGCTTAGGGGCAGACTATGGCTACACCTTC.

V gene TRBV20-1 combines with J gene TRBJ1-2; 7 bases align to TRBD1. Germline V lookup: CDR1 DFQATT, CDR2 SNEGSKA (reference sequence). The ends lost 0 bases at V and 11 bases at J; junction bases unmatched: 3. This CDR3 region has 11 residues. The CDR3 DNA sequence: TGCAGTGCTAGAGATCAGGGGGGGTACACCTTC. Protein: CSARDQGGYTF.